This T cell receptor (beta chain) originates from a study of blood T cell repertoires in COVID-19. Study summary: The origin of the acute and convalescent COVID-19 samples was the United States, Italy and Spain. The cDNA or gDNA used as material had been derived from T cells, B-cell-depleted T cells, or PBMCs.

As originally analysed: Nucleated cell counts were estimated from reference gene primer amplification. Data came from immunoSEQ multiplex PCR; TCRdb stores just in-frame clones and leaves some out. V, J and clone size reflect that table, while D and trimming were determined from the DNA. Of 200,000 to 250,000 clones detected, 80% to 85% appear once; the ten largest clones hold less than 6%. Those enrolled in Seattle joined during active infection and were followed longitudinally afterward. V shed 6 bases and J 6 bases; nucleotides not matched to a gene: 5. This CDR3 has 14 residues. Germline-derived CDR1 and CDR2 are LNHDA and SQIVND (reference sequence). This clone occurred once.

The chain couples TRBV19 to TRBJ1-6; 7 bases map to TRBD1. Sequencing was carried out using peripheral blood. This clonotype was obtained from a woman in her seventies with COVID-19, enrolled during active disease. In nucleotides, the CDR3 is TGTGCCAGTAGCGGACGGGACAGTAATTCACCCCTCCACTTT. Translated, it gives CASSGRDSNSPLHF.